This passage covers 29 T cell receptor beta chains from one sample sequenced in a study of early T cells in non-severe SARS-CoV-2 infection. Via MiXCR, TCRdb re-called the 5' RACE reads, giving one row per CDR3 protein. The sample carries approximately 50,000 distinct CDR3 sequences, 9.3% recorded once. What was sequenced was whole blood. Receptor source: an adult who was a healthcare worker with PCR-confirmed SARS-CoV-2 infection or an uninfected control (not recorded which).

This clonotype came up many times. CDR3 DNA sequence: TGCAGCGTGGGGCTGATGGGGGGACAGTACCAAGAGACCCAGTACTTC. This gives the protein CSVGLMGGQYQETQYF. The chain uses TRBV29-1 and TRBJ2-5, with D tentatively TRBD1 (7 bases). V lost 6 bases and J 0 bases, leaving 20 bases between the germline ends. Looked up from germline, CDR1 is SQVTM and CDR2 is ANQGSEA. The CDR3 sequence is 16 residues long.

The table lists this clonotype with many counts. The rearrangement uses TRBV7-9 and TRBJ2-7; D call uncertain. Germline V gene lookup returns CDR1 SEHNR and CDR2 FQNEAQ (reference sequence). V gave up 5 bases and J gave up 5 bases, with 13 bases separating them. There are 13 residues in the CDR3. The CDR3 reads CASSRPSDNEQYF. The CDR3 DNA follows: TGTGCCAGCAGCCGGCCCTCGGATAACGAGCAGTACTTC.

This clonotype was seen more than once but under ten times. The CDR3 DNA sequence: TGTGCCAGCAGCCCCTCTAGCGGGAGTTACTACAATGAGCAGTTCTTC. Amino acid sequence: CASSPSSGSYYNEQFF. J is TRBJ2-1 and V is TRBV7-9, with 10 bases lining up with TRBD2. CDR3 length: 16 residues. With V trimmed by 5 bases and J by 3 bases, 7 bases remained unmatched. Germline V gene lookup returns CDR1 SEHNR and CDR2 FQNEAQ (reference sequence).

This clonotype has a count of ten or more. The chain is built from TRBV14 and TRBJ1-6; no firm D call. The CDR3 spans 14 residues. Germline V gives CDR1 SGHDN, CDR2 FVKESK. Trimming took 1 base from V and 10 from J, leaving 11 bases between them. The CDR3 DNA reads TGTGCCAGCAGCCAAGGGGGTGGCGGCTCACCCCTCCACTTT. Amino acid sequence: CASSQGGGGSPLHF.

This clonotype was seen ten or more times. The chain links TRBV19 to TRBJ1-5; D might be TRBD1 (5 bases). V gave up 4 bases and J gave up 0 bases, with 16 bases separating them. Germline CDR1 reads LNHDA; CDR2 reads SQIVND (reference sequence). There are 17 residues in the CDR3. CDR3 sequence: CASSSIGTVNSNQPQHF. The CDR3 nucleotides are TGTGCCAGTAGTAGCATCGGGACGGTGAATAGCAATCAGCCCCAGCATTTT.

This clonotype was detected ten times or more. This sequence joins TRBV12-3 or TRBV12-4 and TRBJ1-5; D is unresolved. There are 14 residues in the CDR3. V was trimmed by 3 bases and J by 4 bases, leaving 10 bases between them. In DNA, the CDR3 is TGTGCCAGCAGTTTGAGGGCAGAGAATCAGCCCCAGCATTTT. Its translation: CASSLRAENQPQHF.

This clonotype was seen at least ten times. The genes are TRBV7-2 and TRBJ2-7; D is perhaps TRBD1 (5 bases). V lost 2 bases to trimming and J lost 1 base, with 9 bases between them. From germline, CDR1 is SGHTA and CDR2 FQGNSA. The CDR3 consists of 14 residues. CDR3 in DNA: TGTGCCAGCAGCTTATTAAGGGGATCCTACGAGCAGTACTTC. This sequence encodes CASSLLRGSYEQYF.

This clonotype was seen ten or more times. The V gene is TRBV7-2, the J gene TRBJ2-7; D might be TRBD1 or TRBD2, each matching 6 bases. CDR3 length: 15 amino acids. The germline V gene encodes CDR1 SGHTA and CDR2 FQGNSA. Trimming stripped 3 bases from V and 3 bases from J, with 15 bases between. CDR3 loop: CASSFGGGRGYEQYF. In DNA form, the CDR3 reads TGTGCCAGCAGCTTCGGGGGTGGCAGGGGCTACGAGCAGTACTTC.

This rearrangement joins TRBV7-9 to TRBJ2-7, with D hard to call. CDR3 length: 13 residues. V dropped 3 bases and J dropped 7 bases, with 13 bases sitting between them. Germline lookup yields CDR1 SEHNR and CDR2 FQNEAQ (reference sequence). The DNA for the CDR3 is TGTGCCAGCAGCTTGGGCGACCTCCGTGAGCAGTACTTC. Translated, it gives CASSLGDLREQYF.

The chain joins TRBV6-2 or TRBV6-3 to TRBJ2-7, with no clear D. Looked up from germline, CDR1 is MNHEY and CDR2 is SVGEGT. V gave up 6 bases and J gave up 2 bases, with 5 bases separating them. This CDR3 is 11 amino acids long. The CDR3 loop reads CASSQTYEQYF. DNA for the CDR3: TGTGCCAGCAGCCAGACCTACGAGCAGTACTTC.

This clonotype was detected many times. The chain's CDR3 is CASPGKRENTGELFF. CDR3 in DNA: TGTGCCAGCCCGGGGAAGCGGGAGAACACCGGGGAGCTGTTTTTT. This chain connects TRBV18 to TRBJ2-2; 7 bases are shared with TRBD2. This CDR3 has 15 residues. J lost 1 base, V lost 8 bases, and 7 bases had no gene match. Germline V gene lookup returns CDR1 KGHSH and CDR2 LQKENI.

The chain is built from TRBV30 and TRBJ1-4; 8 bases are a match to TRBD1. V shed 0 bases and J 10 bases; nucleotides not matched to a gene: 7. Germline lookup yields CDR1 GTSNPN and CDR2 SVGIG (reference sequence). CDR3 length equals 14 residues. CDR3 DNA sequence: TGTGCCTGGAGTGTACCGGACAGGGCTGTAAAACTGTTTTTT. Amino acids: CAWSVPDRAVKLFF. The full variable domain, completed using reference TRBV30 and TRBJ1-4, is SQTIHQWPATLVQPVGSPLSLECTVEGTSNPNLYWYRQAAGRGLQLLFYSVGIGQISSEVPQNLSASRPQDRQFILSSKKLLLSDSGFYLCAWSVPDRAVKLFFGSGTQLSVL.

This clonotype was counted many times. J is TRBJ2-7 and V is TRBV2; TRBD1 might be the D (6 bases). The V end was cut by 10 bases, the J end by 4 bases, with 11 bases between. CDR3 length: 11 amino acids. The germline CDR1 and CDR2 sequences are SNHLY and FYNNEI. The CDR3 DNA reads TGTGCCACCAGGGGTGGTTACGAGCAGTACTTC. This translates into CATRGGYEQYF.

There are many counts of this clonotype. The chain carries TRBV20-1 and TRBJ2-2; the match to TRBD2 covers 14 bases. The CDR3 consists of 16 residues. Looked up from germline, CDR1 is DFQATT and CDR2 is SNEGSKA (reference sequence). Trimming removed 1 base from V and 7 bases from J; junction bases left unmatched: 5. In DNA form, the CDR3 reads TGCAGTGCTAGAGGGGGACTAGCGGGAGTCGTCGGGGAGCTGTTTTTT. Protein product: CSARGGLAGVVGELFF.

This clonotype was found many times. This chain joins TRBV7-2 and TRBJ2-1, with a tentative D call TRBD1 (6 bases). Germline lookup yields CDR1 SGHTA and CDR2 FQGNSA. The CDR3 extends over 16 amino acids. The V gene lost 4 bases and the J gene lost 7 bases, with 20 bases spanning the gap. For the CDR3, the DNA is TGTGCCAGCAGCTATAGAGGACAGACCTTCTTTAATGAGCAGTTCTTC. Its protein product is CASSYRGQTFFNEQFF.

This clonotype came up a few times. The chain recombines TRBV4-3 with TRBJ2-1, with D uncertain. Germline-derived CDR1 and CDR2 are LGHNA and YSLEER. This CDR3 is built from 15 residues. With 1 base removed from V and 0 bases from J, the gap between germline ends came to 7 bases. The CDR3 DNA reads as TGCGCCAGCAGCCAAGTTTCCAGCTCCTACAATGAGCAGTTCTTC. Its translation: CASSQVSSSYNEQFF.

The chain links TRBV20-1 to TRBJ1-4; D gene ambiguous. Per germline, CDR1 DFQATT and CDR2 SNEGSKA (reference sequence). Trimming took off 6 bases at V and 7 bases at J, with 24 bases between the two ends. The CDR3 spans 16 residues. CDR3 coding DNA: TGCAGTGCAGAAAACCCCGCGCCCCCGCCAGGTGAAAAACTGTTTTTT. Translating gives CSAENPAPPPGEKLFF.

In its sample, this clonotype was seen many times. The chain uses TRBV23-1 and TRBJ1-5; D possibly corresponds to TRBD1 (5 bases). TRBV23-1 counts as an open reading frame of uncertain function. Trimming removed 9 bases from V and 5 bases from J, with 14 bases in between. The CDR3 is 13 amino acids. For the CDR3, the DNA is TGCGCCAGGAACGGGGCATTCGATCAGCCCCAGCATTTT. This sequence encodes CARNGAFDQPQHF.

In this sample, this clonotype turned up many times. This chain links TRBV28 with TRBJ2-1; D may be TRBD1 (5 bases). Deletions cut 5 bases from V and 7 bases from J, with 15 bases between. The length of the CDR3 is 14 residues. CDR1 and CDR2 from the germline V gene are MDHEN and SYDVKM. This chain's CDR3 is CASSTTPGWNEQFF. CDR3 nucleotides: TGTGCCAGCAGTACAACACCAGGGTGGAATGAGCAGTTCTTC.

This clonotype has just a few counts. The chain has TRBV28 and TRBJ1-1; D is perhaps TRBD1 (6 bases). The ends were cut back, 8 bases at V and 2 bases at J, with 15 bases in the middle. This CDR3 has 14 amino acids. The germline V gene encodes CDR1 MDHEN and CDR2 SYDVKM. The CDR3, as DNA: TGTGCCAGCCGTTCTGGGGGCTTAAACACTGAAGCTTTCTTT. It is translated as CASRSGGLNTEAFF.

This clonotype was counted between two and nine times. CDR3 amino acids: CASTPRRRKNTGELFF. CDR3 nucleotides: TGTGCCAGCACCCCCCGGAGACGAAAGAACACCGGGGAGCTGTTTTTT. The V and J genes are TRBV6-2 or TRBV6-3 and TRBJ2-2; D gene ambiguous. In germline, CDR1 is MNHEY, CDR2 SVGEGT. The CDR3 covers 16 residues. Trimming removed 7 bases from V and 1 base from J, with 16 bases in between.

This clonotype was seen a single time. The V and J genes are TRBV7-2 and TRBJ2-7; 7 bases agree with TRBD2. CDR1 is SGHTA and CDR2 is FQGNSA in the germline V gene. The CDR3 has 16 residues. V shed 2 bases and J 3 bases; nucleotides not matched to a gene: 10. The CDR3 spells CASSLSDAGAGYEQYF. The CDR3 bases are TGTGCCAGCAGCTTAAGTGACGCGGGAGCAGGCTACGAGCAGTACTTC.

This clonotype was picked up many times. The V call is TRBV7-9, the J call TRBJ2-7; 11 bases line up with TRBD2. Per germline, CDR1 SEHNR and CDR2 FQNEAQ (reference sequence). The CDR3 has 15 amino acids. V was clipped by 2 bases and J by 1 base; unmatched bases: 1. CDR3 DNA sequence: TGTGCCAGCAGCTTACTAGCGGGAGGATCCTACGAGCAGTACTTC. Amino acid sequence: CASSLLAGGSYEQYF.

This clonotype was detected a few times. The rearrangement uses TRBV28 and TRBJ2-1; the match to TRBD2 covers 10 bases. Trimming cost V 4 bases and J 4 bases; bases outside gene matches: 7. This CDR3 has 16 amino acids. CDR1 MDHEN and CDR2 SYDVKM come from the germline V gene. The CDR3 sequence is CASSSTGLAFYNEQFF. CDR3 sequence (DNA): TGTGCCAGCAGTTCCACGGGACTAGCGTTTTACAATGAGCAGTTCTTC.

The chain carries TRBV2 and TRBJ2-2; maybe TRBD1 (5 bases). CDR1 is SNHLY, CDR2 FYNNEI, per germline. V dropped 10 bases and J dropped 6 bases, with 18 bases sitting between them. The CDR3 totals 14 residues. In DNA, the CDR3 is TGTGCCACCCCCCTCGACAGCGAAGCCGGGGAGCTGTTTTTT. This sequence encodes CATPLDSEAGELFF.

This clonotype has a handful of counts. The chain combines TRBV29-1 with TRBJ1-1; no definite D call. CDR1 is SQVTM, CDR2 ANQGSEA, per germline. The V end lost 6 bases, the J end lost 4 bases, and 9 bases lay between the germline ends. This CDR3 region has 11 residues. This CDR3 is CSVATSTEAFF. The CDR3 DNA reads as TGCAGCGTGGCGACAAGCACTGAAGCTTTCTTT.

This clonotype was found once. The chain recombines TRBV27 with TRBJ2-2, with D uncertain. CDR1 is MNHEY and CDR2 is SMNVEV in the germline V gene (reference sequence). Trimming took 0 bases from V and 5 from J, leaving 10 bases between them. The CDR3 spans 15 residues. The CDR3 sequence is CASSLSQRWTGELFF. DNA of the CDR3: TGTGCCAGCAGTTTATCACAGAGATGGACCGGGGAGCTGTTTTTT.

The table lists this clonotype with a few counts. The chain carries TRBV29-1 and TRBJ2-3, with D possibly matching TRBD1 (5 bases). The CDR3 spans 11 residues. The germline gives CDR1 SQVTM, CDR2 ANQGSEA. V was shortened by 5 bases and J by 7 bases, with 10 bases between the two germline ends. DNA of the CDR3: TGCAGCGTTACCCCGGACAATACGCAGTATTTT. Its translation is CSVTPDNTQYF.

This clonotype was counted ten times or more. The rearrangement joins TRBV12-3 or TRBV12-4 to TRBJ2-2; D is unresolved. Trimming removed 3 bases from V and 4 bases from J, with 12 bases in between. The CDR3 loop spans 15 amino acids. The CDR3 nucleotides read TGTGCCAGCAGTTTGCCTTCTCGAGGCACCGGGGAGCTGTTTTTT. Translating gives CASSLPSRGTGELFF.